This TCR beta chain comes out of a study of Ad26.COV2.S vaccination and SARS-CoV-2 variants. Sequenced by immunoSEQ multiplex PCR; TCRdb stores in-frame clones only, minus some. This sample has hundreds of thousands of clones; roughly 90% occur once, and the top ten carry about 12%. Treatment: around 19 received Ad26.COV2.S at low or high dose, single or two shots; about five received placebo; per-sample allocation not given. Samples analyzed were those drawn on day 63 after the first vaccine or placebo injection. The V and J ends lost 0 bases and 5 bases respectively, with 8 bases between them. CDR1 is SGHNT and CDR2 is YYREEE in the germline V gene (reference sequence). This CDR3 region has 13 residues.

The chain carries TRBV5-4 and TRBJ1-1; D not certain. This TCR was sampled from a person between 18 and 59 years old who received the Ad26.COV2.S COVID-19 vaccine or a placebo. Here the sequenced sample was peripheral blood, taken in a trial of Ad26.COV2.S vaccine versus placebo. CDR3 region: CASSLGQATEAFF. CDR3 coding DNA: TGTGCCAGCAGCTTGGGCCAGGCGACTGAAGCTTTCTTT.